This TCR beta chain was identified during a study of CD8 T cells in Susac syndrome. CDR3 size: 16 residues. The germline V gene encodes CDR1 SQVTM and CDR2 ANQGSEA. The V end lost 6 bases, the J end lost 0 bases, and 18 bases lay between the germline ends. Multiple sclerosis controls were treatment-naive patients with stable or active relapsing-remitting disease. The CD8+ and CD4+ T cells were isolated magnetically using a negative isolation approach, whereas the TEMRA cells were enriched by FACS. An amount of RNA that ranged from about 0.45 to 1 ug was reverse transcribed with random hexamers. Coverage of TCR beta CDR3 amplification by immunoSEQ multiplex PCR extended to 54 Vbeta and 13 Jbeta. Each CDR3 protein gets one entry after TCRdb re-called the immunoSEQ multiplex PCR reads with MiXCR. The table includes about 300,000 distinct CDR3 sequences, almost 85% detected once.

This receptor was taken from a human donor with multiple sclerosis. The sequencing input was CD8+ T cells from PBMCs. The rearrangement links TRBV29-1 to TRBJ1-3; the D gene is possibly TRBD1 (5 bases). CDR3 loop: CSVRPRGSVSGNTIYF. The CDR3 DNA follows: TGCAGCGTCCGTCCACGGGGCTCCGTCTCTGGAAACACCATATATTTT.